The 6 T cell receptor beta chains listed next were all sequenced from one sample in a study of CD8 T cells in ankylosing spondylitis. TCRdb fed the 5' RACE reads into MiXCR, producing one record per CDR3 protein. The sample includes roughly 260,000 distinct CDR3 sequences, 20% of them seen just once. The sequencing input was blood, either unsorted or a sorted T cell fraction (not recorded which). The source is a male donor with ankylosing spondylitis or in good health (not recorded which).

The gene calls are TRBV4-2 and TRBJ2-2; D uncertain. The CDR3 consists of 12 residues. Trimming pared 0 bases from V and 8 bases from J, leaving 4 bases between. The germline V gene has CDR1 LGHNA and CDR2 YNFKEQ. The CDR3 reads CASSQDSGELFF. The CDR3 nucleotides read TGTGCCAGCAGCCAAGACTCAGGGGAGCTGTTTTTT.

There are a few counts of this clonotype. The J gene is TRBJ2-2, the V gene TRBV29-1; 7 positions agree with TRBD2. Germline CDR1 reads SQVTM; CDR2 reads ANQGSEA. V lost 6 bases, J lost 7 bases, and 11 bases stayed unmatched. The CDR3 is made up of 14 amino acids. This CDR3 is CSVAGSGADGELFF. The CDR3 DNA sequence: TGCAGCGTCGCCGGGAGCGGGGCCGACGGGGAGCTGTTTTTT.

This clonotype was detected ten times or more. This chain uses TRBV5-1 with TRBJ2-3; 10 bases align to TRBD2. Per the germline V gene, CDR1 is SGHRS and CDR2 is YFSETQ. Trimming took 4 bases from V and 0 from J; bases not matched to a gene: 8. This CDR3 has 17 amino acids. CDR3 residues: CASSPGLAIWSTDTQYF. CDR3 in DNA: TGCGCCAGCAGCCCGGGACTAGCGATTTGGAGCACAGATACGCAGTATTTT.

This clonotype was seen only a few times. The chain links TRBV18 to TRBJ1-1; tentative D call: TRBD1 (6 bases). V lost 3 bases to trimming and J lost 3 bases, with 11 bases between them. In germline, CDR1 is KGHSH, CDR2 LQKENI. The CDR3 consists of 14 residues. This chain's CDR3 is CASSPGQRDTEAFF. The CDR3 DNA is TGTGCCAGCTCACCCGGACAGAGGGACACTGAAGCTTTCTTT.

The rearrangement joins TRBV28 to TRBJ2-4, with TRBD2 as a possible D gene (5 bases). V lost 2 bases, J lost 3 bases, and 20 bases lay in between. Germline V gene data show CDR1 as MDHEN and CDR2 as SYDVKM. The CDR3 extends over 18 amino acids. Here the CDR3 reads CASSLGLLGSRGKNIQYF. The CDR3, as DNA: TGTGCCAGCAGTTTAGGGCTCCTGGGGAGTAGAGGCAAAAACATTCAGTACTTC.

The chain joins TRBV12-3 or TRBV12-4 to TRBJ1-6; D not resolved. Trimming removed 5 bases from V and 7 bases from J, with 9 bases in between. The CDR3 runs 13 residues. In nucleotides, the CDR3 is TGTGCCAGCAGTCTAAACCAAAATTCACCCCTCCACTTT. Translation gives CASSLNQNSPLHF.